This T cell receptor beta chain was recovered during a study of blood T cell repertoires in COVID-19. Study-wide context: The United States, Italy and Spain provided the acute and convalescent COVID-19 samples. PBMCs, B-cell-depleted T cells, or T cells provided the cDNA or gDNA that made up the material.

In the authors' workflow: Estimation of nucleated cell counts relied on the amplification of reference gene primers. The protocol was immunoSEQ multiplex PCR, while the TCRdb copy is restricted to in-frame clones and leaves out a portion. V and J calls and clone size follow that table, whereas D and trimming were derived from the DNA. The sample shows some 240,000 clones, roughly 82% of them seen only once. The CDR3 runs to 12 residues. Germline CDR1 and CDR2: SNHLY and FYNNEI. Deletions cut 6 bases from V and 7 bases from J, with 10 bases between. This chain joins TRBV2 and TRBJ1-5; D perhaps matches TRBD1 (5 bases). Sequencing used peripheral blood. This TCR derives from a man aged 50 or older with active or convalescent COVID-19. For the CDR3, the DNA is TGTGCCAGCAGAGGGGCTAGGCAGCCCCAGCATTTT. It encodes CASRGARQPQHF.